This TCR beta chain was documented in a study of blood T cell repertoires in COVID-19. Germline V CDR1 and CDR2: MNHEY, SVGAGI. The CDR3 spans 14 residues. V dropped 4 bases and J dropped 5; count of bases not matched to a gene: 8. Original processing notes: Reference gene primer amplification in the assay estimated nucleated cell counts. Produced via immunoSEQ multiplex PCR; TCRdb's table is partial and in-frame only. V and J calls and clone size follow that table, whereas D and trimming were derived from the DNA. The sample lists 55,000 or so clones; about 90% were seen once. Sequencing was carried out using peripheral blood. The chain combines TRBV6-5 with TRBJ2-7, with 7 bases fitting TRBD2. The TCR comes from a man aged 60 to 75 with active COVID-19. CDR3 in amino acids: CASSSLTSANEQYF. As DNA, the CDR3 is TGTGCCAGCAGTTCCCTTACTAGCGCCAACGAGCAGTACTTC.